The 30 T cell receptor beta chains in this list originate from one sample, sequenced in a study of human versus mouse CDR3 diversity and MHC coevolution. Profiling relied on immunoSEQ multiplex PCR, and the TCRdb table lists in-frame clones only, not all of them. Here the sample spans about 81,000 clones, about 93% being singletons. Sequenced material: naive CD4+ T cells from blood. Subset noted: CD45RO-negative CD62L-positive naive CD4 T cells. Source of these receptors: a person aged 30-69 years in good health.

J is TRBJ2-5 and V is TRBV19, with D maybe TRBD1 (6 bases). The J call may be faulty, since TRBJ2-7 better matches the DNA end. Germline lookup yields CDR1 LNHDA and CDR2 SQIVND (reference sequence). CDR3 length: 15 amino acids. As DNA, the CDR3 is TGTGCCAGTAGCCTGACAGGATATACGGGGTACGAGCAGTACTTC. Translation gives CASSLTGYTGYEQYF.

J is TRBJ2-7 and V is TRBV19, with 11 bases aligning to TRBD1. CDR3 length equals 15 residues. The germline V gene has CDR1 LNHDA and CDR2 SQIVND (reference sequence). With V trimmed by 0 bases and J by 5 bases, 3 bases remained unmatched. CDR3 residues: CASSIDGTGGNEQYF. As DNA, the CDR3 is TGTGCCAGTAGTATAGATGGGACAGGGGGAAACGAGCAGTACTTC.

The chain links TRBV19 to TRBJ1-5, with unresolved D. The CDR3 covers 15 residues. Germline V gives CDR1 LNHDA, CDR2 SQIVND (reference sequence). V was trimmed by 1 base and J by 3 bases, leaving 10 bases between them. CDR3: CASSIGQNFNQPQHF. The CDR3 DNA is TGTGCCAGTAGTATAGGACAAAACTTCAATCAGCCCCAGCATTTT.

The genes are TRBV9 and TRBJ2-2, with 7 nucleotides matching TRBD2. Germline-derived CDR1 and CDR2 are SGDLS and YYNGEE. This CDR3 comprises 14 residues. With 4 bases clipped from V and 6 bases from J, the junction kept 6 bases outside the gene matches. CDR3 region: CASSIDGGSGELFF. The CDR3 DNA sequence: TGTGCCAGCAGCATCGACGGGGGGTCCGGGGAGCTGTTTTTT.

This rearrangement joins TRBV4-2 to TRBJ2-7; 10 nucleotides agree with TRBD2. Germline CDR1 and CDR2: LGHNA and YNFKEQ. The CDR3 is 15 residues long. The J segment lost 6 bases and the V segment lost 4 bases, leaving 9 bases of the junction unmatched. In DNA, the CDR3 is TGTGCCAGCAGCCTTGAGAGCGGGAGGGCCGCCGAGCAGTACTTC. Translating gives CASSLESGRAAEQYF.

Written as DNA, the CDR3 is TGCGCCAGCAGCTCGTACAGGGGAGATACGCAGTATTTT. Its protein is CASSSYRGDTQYF. The chain has TRBV5-1 and TRBJ2-3; 7 bases align to TRBD1. Germline values: CDR1 SGHRS, CDR2 YFSETQ. Trimming took 3 bases from V and 5 from J; bases not matched to a gene: 3. There are 13 residues in the CDR3. Full variable domain (remainder filled in from reference TRBV5-1 and TRBJ2-3): KAGVTQTPRYLIKTRGQQVTLSCSPISGHRSVSWYQQTPGQGLQFLFEYFSETQRNKGNFPGRFSGRQFSNSRSEMNVSTLELGDSALYLCASSSYRGDTQYFGPGTRLTVL.

The chain couples TRBV27 to TRBJ1-5, with D tentatively TRBD1 (5 bases). V was shortened by 7 bases and J by 4 bases, with 14 bases between the two germline ends. The CDR3 has 14 amino acids. The germline V gene encodes CDR1 MNHEY and CDR2 SMNVEV (reference sequence). The CDR3 loop is CASKPWQGNQPQHF. DNA for the CDR3: TGTGCCAGCAAGCCGTGGCAGGGTAATCAGCCCCAGCATTTT.

The chain links TRBV9 to TRBJ2-5; TRBD1 matches 10 bases. This CDR3 is 16 amino acids long. Germline trimming cut 3 bases from V and 2 bases from J; bases unmatched to any gene: 7. The V gene's germline CDR1 is SGDLS and CDR2 YYNGEE. The CDR3 sequence: CASSGGTGAGQETQYF. CDR3 sequence (DNA): TGTGCCAGCAGCGGAGGGACAGGGGCAGGTCAAGAGACCCAGTACTTC.

The chain recombines TRBV7-2 with TRBJ2-3; 13 bases map to TRBD2. V dropped 5 bases and J dropped 3; count of bases not matched to a gene: 5. Germline assignment: CDR1 SGHTA and CDR2 FQGNSA. This CDR3 region has 16 residues. CDR3 region: CASSATSGRGTDTQYF. CDR3 DNA sequence: TGTGCCAGCAGCGCCACTAGCGGGAGGGGAACAGATACGCAGTATTTT.

J is TRBJ1-4 and V is TRBV9; D gene ambiguous. This CDR3 has 14 residues. The V and J ends lost 3 bases and 8 bases respectively, with 14 bases between them. Germline-derived CDR1 and CDR2 are SGDLS and YYNGEE. CDR3 sequence (DNA): TGTGCCAGCAGCGGCCTAATGAGCGGAGAAAAACTGTTTTTT. It codes for CASSGLMSGEKLFF. Full variable domain (rest looked up from reference TRBV9 and TRBJ1-4): DSGVTQTPKHLITATGQRVTLRCSPRSGDLSVYWYQQSLDQGLQFLIQYYNGEERAKGNILERFSAQQFPDLHSELNLSSLELGDSALYFCASSGLMSGEKLFFGSGTQLSVL.

The V call is TRBV28, the J call TRBJ1-1; D is perhaps TRBD1 (5 bases). Germline CDR1 and CDR2: MDHEN and SYDVKM. This CDR3 is built from 15 residues. Between the trimmed V and J ends, which lost 2 bases and 7 bases, there was a span of 17 bases. The CDR3 DNA follows: TGTGCCAGCAGTTTAGGGGCCCGGCAGGCCGGTGAAGCTTTCTTT. The encoded protein is CASSLGARQAGEAFF.

This clone was picked up one time. The rearrangement joins TRBV30 to TRBJ1-2, with D tentatively TRBD1 (5 bases). This CDR3 comprises 12 residues. With 5 bases removed from V and 4 bases from J, the gap between germline ends came to 11 bases. CDR1 and CDR2 from the germline V gene are GTSNPN and SVGIG (reference sequence). The CDR3 region has the DNA TGTGCCTGGGGCCGACAGTCCTATGGCTACACCTTC. Its protein is CAWGRQSYGYTF.

This clone was observed a single time. The chain joins TRBV6-5 to TRBJ2-2; 9 bases are shared with TRBD1. The CDR3 has 16 residues. V lost 2 bases to trimming and J lost 4 bases; unmatched junction nucleotides: 5. Germline assignment: CDR1 MNHEY and CDR2 SVGAGI. Written as DNA, the CDR3 is TGTGCCAGCAGTTACCGGACAGGGGCGAGCACCGGGGAGCTGTTTTTT. The encoded protein is CASSYRTGASTGELFF.

The chain uses TRBV19 and TRBJ2-1, with 8 positions matching TRBD2. With 3 bases clipped from V and 9 bases from J, the junction kept 7 bases outside the gene matches. CDR1 and CDR2 from the germline V gene are LNHDA and SQIVND (reference sequence). This CDR3 region has 14 residues. The CDR3 loop reads CASSMDLRGGEQFF. The CDR3 nucleotides read TGTGCCAGTAGTATGGACCTCCGGGGGGGTGAGCAGTTCTTC.

The V call is TRBV7-2, the J call TRBJ1-1; 12 nucleotides match TRBD1. The CDR3 contains 19 residues. CDR1 is SGHTA and CDR2 is FQGNSA in the germline V gene. Unmatched junction bases numbered 9, after V lost 1 base and J lost 0 bases. CDR3 DNA sequence: TGTGCCAGCAGCTTAGAAGGGACAGGGGGCTCAATAATGAACACTGAAGCTTTCTTT. This codes for CASSLEGTGGSIMNTEAFF.

V is TRBV7-2 and J is TRBJ1-2; D is unclear. Germline V gene data show CDR1 as SGHTA and CDR2 as FQGNSA. The CDR3 is made up of 17 amino acids. The germline V and J ends were trimmed by 4 bases and 6 bases, with 24 bases remaining between them. CDR3 sequence (DNA): TGTGCCAGCAGCTCAACGACACGGATCTGGGTGCGAGATGGCTACACCTTC. This encodes CASSSTTRIWVRDGYTF.

This rearrangement joins TRBV10-2 to TRBJ1-2; 7 positions match TRBD1. Germline V gene sequence: CDR1 WSHSY, CDR2 SAAADI. The CDR3 extends over 14 amino acids. The V gene end was trimmed by 7 bases and the J gene end by 8 bases; junction bases not matched to a gene: 13. The CDR3 reads CASTGQARGSGYTF. CDR3 in DNA: TGCGCCAGCACTGGACAGGCCCGCGGGTCAGGCTACACCTTC.

The chain has TRBV7-9 and TRBJ1-1, with 12 bases that match TRBD1. With 5 bases clipped from V and 2 bases from J, the junction kept 6 bases outside the gene matches. Per germline, CDR1 SEHNR and CDR2 FQNEAQ (reference sequence). The length of the CDR3 is 16 residues. CDR3 in DNA: TGTGCCAGCAGCACTCCGGGACAGGGGGCTAACACTGAAGCTTTCTTT. Translated, it gives CASSTPGQGANTEAFF.

The chain employs TRBV7-2 and TRBJ1-1, with D possibly TRBD1 on 6 matching bases. Deletions cut 5 bases from V and 3 bases from J, with 13 bases between. Germline-derived CDR1 and CDR2 are SGHTA and FQGNSA. This CDR3 is 14 amino acids long. CDR3 DNA sequence: TGTGCCAGCAGCCAGGGTTGGGGGCACACTGAAGCTTTCTTT. Amino acid sequence: CASSQGWGHTEAFF.

The gene calls are TRBV6-4 and TRBJ1-6; no clear D gene. V was shortened by 6 bases and J by 7 bases, with 16 bases between the two germline ends. Germline V gene lookup returns CDR1 MRHNA and CDR2 SNTAGT. The CDR3 has 15 amino acids. CDR3 sequence: CASSLSQSGNSPLHF. CDR3 nucleotides: TGTGCCAGCAGCCTGAGCCAGAGCGGGAATTCACCCCTCCACTTT.

The chain uses TRBV6-1 and TRBJ2-7; 9 nucleotides align to TRBD1. Looked up from germline, CDR1 is MNHNS and CDR2 is SASEGT. The CDR3 covers 14 residues. Trimming took 3 bases from V and 5 from J; bases not matched to a gene: 5. The CDR3 sequence: CASSDTGGRDEQYF. The CDR3 DNA sequence: TGTGCCAGCAGTGACACAGGGGGCCGTGACGAGCAGTACTTC.

This rearrangement joins TRBV4-3 to TRBJ1-1, with no clear D. The V and J ends lost 1 base and 3 bases respectively, with 6 bases between them. Germline loops: CDR1 LGHNA, CDR2 YSLEER. The CDR3 loop spans 13 amino acids. In DNA form, the CDR3 reads TGCGCCAGCAGCCAAGTATTATACACTGAAGCTTTCTTT. Protein: CASSQVLYTEAFF.

This clone was seen once. The chain combines TRBV19 with TRBJ2-1; 7 bases agree with TRBD2. This CDR3 is 14 amino acids long. From germline, CDR1 is LNHDA and CDR2 SQIVND (reference sequence). The junction had 8 bases not matched to a gene; V was cut back by 10 bases and J by 2 bases. This CDR3 is CATAGSGTYNEQFF. The CDR3 nucleotides read TGTGCCACGGCGGGAAGCGGGACCTACAATGAGCAGTTCTTC.

This clone showed up just once. The chain couples TRBV27 to TRBJ2-7, with 7 bases that match TRBD1. Germline V gene lookup returns CDR1 MNHEY and CDR2 SMNVEV (reference sequence). The CDR3 extends over 16 amino acids. V was clipped by 5 bases and J by 0 bases; unmatched bases: 10. The CDR3 loop reads CASSVLGTEPSYEQYF. In DNA form, the CDR3 reads TGTGCCAGCAGTGTACTCGGGACAGAACCCTCCTACGAGCAGTACTTC.

For the CDR3, the DNA is TGTGCCAGTAGTATTTGGGGCCGGGGGGATCTCACAGATACGCAGTATTTT. Translating it yields CASSIWGRGDLTDTQYF. The rearrangement links TRBV19 to TRBJ2-3, with 7 bases aligning to TRBD2. Germline trimming cut 3 bases from V and 2 bases from J; bases unmatched to any gene: 11. CDR1 LNHDA and CDR2 SQIVND come from the germline V gene (reference sequence). The CDR3 is made up of 17 amino acids. The variable domain in full, completed from reference TRBV19 and TRBJ2-3, reads DGGITQSPKYLFRKEGQNVTLSCEQNLNHDAMYWYRQDPGQGLRLIYYSQIVNDFQKGDIAEGYSVSREKKESFPLTVTSAQKNPTAFYLCASSIWGRGDLTDTQYFGPGTRLTVL.

The V call is TRBV19, the J call TRBJ2-5, with D tentatively TRBD2 (5 bases). This CDR3 comprises 13 residues. The germline gives CDR1 LNHDA, CDR2 SQIVND (reference sequence). V was pared by 5 bases and J by 5 bases, with 12 bases between. The CDR3 nucleotides are TGTGCCAGTAGTCCCCGGGGTATTGAGACCCAGTACTTC. It encodes CASSPRGIETQYF.

The V call is TRBV7-2, the J call TRBJ1-2; D not certain. The germline V gene encodes CDR1 SGHTA and CDR2 FQGNSA. The CDR3 sequence is 14 residues long. V lost 1 base, J lost 2 bases, and 8 bases lay in between. The CDR3: CASSLGVQNYGYTF. Written as DNA, the CDR3 is TGTGCCAGCAGCTTAGGAGTCCAAAACTATGGCTACACCTTC. The whole variable domain, remainder taken from reference TRBV7-2 and TRBJ1-2, is GAGVSQSPSNKVTEKGKDVELRCDPISGHTALYWYRQSLGQGLEFLIYFQGNSAPDKSGLPSDRFSAERTGGSVSTLTIQRTQQEDSAVYLCASSLGVQNYGYTFGSGTRLTVV.

This rearrangement joins TRBV2 to TRBJ2-7, with 9 bases fitting TRBD1. Germline trimming cut 6 bases from V and 3 bases from J; bases unmatched to any gene: 9. This CDR3 is 15 amino acids long. CDR1 SNHLY and CDR2 FYNNEI come from the germline V gene. CDR3 nucleotides: TGTGCCAGCAGGATCGGACAGGGGATTATCTACGAGCAGTACTTC. Its translation: CASRIGQGIIYEQYF.

The J gene is TRBJ1-1, the V gene TRBV11-2; D might be TRBD1 (5 bases). From germline, CDR1 is SGHAT and CDR2 FQNNGV. The CDR3 has 13 amino acids. V lost 6 bases and J 8 bases, leaving 16 bases between the germline ends. DNA of the CDR3: TGTGCCAGCAGGGCCAGGGTCAGCAGGGAAGCTTTCTTT. Translated: CASRARVSREAFF.

The chain combines TRBV7-2 with TRBJ1-6; D is undetermined. Between the trimmed V and J ends, which lost 1 base and 0 bases, there was a span of 4 bases. In germline, CDR1 is SGHTA, CDR2 FQGNSA. The length of the CDR3 is 15 residues. CDR3 residues: CASSLGSSYNSPLHF. The CDR3 nucleotides read TGTGCCAGCAGCTTAGGGAGCTCCTATAATTCACCCCTCCACTTT.